Listed below are T cell receptor beta chains from one sample, sequenced in a study of OX40 agonist ivuxolimab in advanced cancers. Measured with immunoSEQ multiplex PCR; TCRdb has only the in-frame clones, and not every one. The sample lists more than 25,000 clones, about 86% occurring once. Material: CD4+ or CD8+ T cells sorted from blood, obtained in a trial of the OX40 agonist ivuxolimab. All receptors derive from an adult with an advanced solid tumor such as melanoma, head and neck, liver or kidney cancer. Each CDR3 is given without its conserved first and last residue.

>TRBV6-5
ASSYWEQSPGTEAF
>TRBV4-1
ASSQESTSGKVGTKNIQY
>TRBV29-1
SAGGTRDGYT
>TRBV28
ASSSYSDTDTQY
>TRBV6-1
ASSIEGGSNTEAF
>TRBV11-2
ASSLWEGQGYEQY
>TRBV9
ASSGAGATESQY
>TRBV7-9
ASSFELDPTYEQY
>TRBV15
ATSRDRGSGELF
>TRBV14
ASSRWGDGYT
>TRBV2
ASSESGSRNEQY
>TRBV7-9
ASSFLTSGSPPRETQY
>TRBV27
ATGGRANTEAF
>TRBV14
ASSQETGTWSADEQF
>TRBV19
ASSIGNRGSGTDTQY
>TRBV6-5
ASSYSPSGSYEQY
>TRBV6-5
ASTPGNQETQY
>TRBV5-4
ASRKARGSSSYNEQF
>TRBV27
ASSLLEGYGYT
>TRBV7-9
ASSLDYYEQY
>TRBV11-2
ATRTGGTEAF
>TRBV9
ASSVDGTGGLAGVIDTQY
>TRBV29-1
SVEDRQGESYEQY
>TRBV27
ASSLSGSGSEAF
>TRBV5-6
ASSLTDRDHGANVLT
>TRBV19
ASSSTGTGNQPQH
>TRBV4-3
ASSSGRVDNNQPQH
>TRBV4-1
ASSSLAGLDTDTQY
>TRBV19
ASSSGRNTEAF
>TRBV9
ASSDLSLAGEVETQY
>TRBV7-3
ASSPTRHGRIPQH
>TRBV7-8
ASSPFSGTGGGGPEQY
>TRBV19
ASSLAGVIYNEQF
>TRBV19
ASRPRTASLGTEAF
>TRBV9
ASSPGDRGRSEAF
>TRBV5-4
ASSSQGGLDTQY
>TRBV19
ASSIGQGEGYEQY
>TRBV27
ASSFSRTGSSYNEQF
>TRBV27
ASSPHPYEQY
>TRBV13
ASSPHEGLAAEQY
>TRBV28
ASSPRVGDLTGELF
>TRBV7-9
ASSPPLGGRNTEAF
>TRBV7-6
ASSQSPERVGYNEQF
>TRBV5-1
ASSPDRAQNIQY
>TRBV5-6
ASSFPGAQPQH
>TRBV9
ASSPTSGRQSYEQY